The entry below describes one TCR beta chain. Its antigen is as yet unknown. This specimen includes other DNA sequences encoding the same CDR3. Assay used: immunoSEQ multiplex PCR; TCRdb lists only in-frame clones, some missing. The sample lists approximately 2,000,000 clones, approximately 90% occurring once. The data belong to a study of shared clonotypes between healthy human individuals. Regarding the study as a whole: Among the subsets, naive ones generally showed larger estimated richness than memory ones.

The V gene lost 5 bases and the J gene lost 6 bases, with 12 bases spanning the gap. CDR1 is SGHTA and CDR2 is FQGTGA in the germline V gene. CDR3 length: 13 amino acids. The TCR comes from a man between 18 and 29 years old in good health. Some clones in this sample may be carry-over from other donors' samples. The specimen was naive CD4+ T cells from PBMCs. Subset defined: CD45RA+ positively selected. The rearrangement links TRBV7-3 to TRBJ2-3, with D possibly matching TRBD1 (5 bases). This CDR3 is CASSPQGPDTQYF. CDR3 sequence (DNA): TGTGCCAGCAGCCCGCAGGGCCCGGATACGCAGTATTTT.